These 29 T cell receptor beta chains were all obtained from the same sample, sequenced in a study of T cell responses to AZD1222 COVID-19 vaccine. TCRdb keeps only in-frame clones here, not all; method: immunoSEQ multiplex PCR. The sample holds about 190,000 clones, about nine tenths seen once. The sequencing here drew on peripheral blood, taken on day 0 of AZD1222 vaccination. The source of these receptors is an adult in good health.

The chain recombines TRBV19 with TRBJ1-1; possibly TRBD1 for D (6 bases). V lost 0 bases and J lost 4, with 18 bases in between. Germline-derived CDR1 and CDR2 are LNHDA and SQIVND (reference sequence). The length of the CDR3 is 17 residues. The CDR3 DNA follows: TGTGCCAGTAGTATAGATATTGGGGGTTGGGGGCTCACTGAAGCTTTCTTT. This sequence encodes CASSIDIGGWGLTEAFF.

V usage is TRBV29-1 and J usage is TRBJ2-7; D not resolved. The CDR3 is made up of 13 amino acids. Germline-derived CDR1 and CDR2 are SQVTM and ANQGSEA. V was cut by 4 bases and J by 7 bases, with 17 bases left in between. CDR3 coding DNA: TGCAGCGTTGTCTTCACGGCTTACGGGGAGCAGTACTTC. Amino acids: CSVVFTAYGEQYF.

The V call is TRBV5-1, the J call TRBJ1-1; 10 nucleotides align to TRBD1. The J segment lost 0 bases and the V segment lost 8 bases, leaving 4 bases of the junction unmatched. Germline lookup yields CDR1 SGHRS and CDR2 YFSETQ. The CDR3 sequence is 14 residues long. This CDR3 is CARGQGPMNTEAFF. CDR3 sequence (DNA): TGCGCCAGGGGACAGGGGCCCATGAACACTGAAGCTTTCTTT.

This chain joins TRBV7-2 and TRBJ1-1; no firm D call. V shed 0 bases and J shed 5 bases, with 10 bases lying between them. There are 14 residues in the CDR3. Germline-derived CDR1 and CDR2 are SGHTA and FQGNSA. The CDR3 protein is CASSLALGSTEAFF. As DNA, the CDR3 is TGTGCCAGCAGCTTAGCGCTGGGGAGTACTGAAGCTTTCTTT.

CDR3 coding DNA: TGTGCCAGCAGCCCTGGACAGGGTAACTATGGCTACACCTTC. It encodes CASSPGQGNYGYTF. This chain joins TRBV7-2 and TRBJ1-2, with TRBD1 matching over 8 bases. The CDR3 sequence is 14 residues long. The V and J ends lost 5 bases and 1 base, in that order; junction bases with no gene match: 3. Germline V gene lookup returns CDR1 SGHTA and CDR2 FQGNSA.

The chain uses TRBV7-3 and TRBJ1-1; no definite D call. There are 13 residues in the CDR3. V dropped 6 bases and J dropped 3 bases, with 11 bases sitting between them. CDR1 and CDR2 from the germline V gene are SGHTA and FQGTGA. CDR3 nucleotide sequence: TGTGCCAGCAGACGGTCCCGGGACACTGAAGCTTTCTTT. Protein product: CASRRSRDTEAFF.

Here the CDR3 reads CASSLSGDRVETQYF. In nucleotides, the CDR3 is TGTGCCAGCAGTTTATCAGGGGACCGGGTAGAGACCCAGTACTTC. The gene calls are TRBV27 and TRBJ2-5; D may correspond to TRBD1 or TRBD2 (5 bases each). V lost 0 bases, J lost 4 bases, and 12 bases lay in between. The CDR3 length is 15 residues. Germline V gene lookup returns CDR1 MNHEY and CDR2 SMNVEV (reference sequence).

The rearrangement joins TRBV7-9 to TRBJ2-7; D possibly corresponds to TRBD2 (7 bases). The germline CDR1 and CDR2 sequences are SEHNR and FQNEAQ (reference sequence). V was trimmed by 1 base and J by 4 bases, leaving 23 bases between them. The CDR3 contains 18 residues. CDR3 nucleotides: TGTGCCAGCAGCTTAGGTCCCCGGGGGGCGGGTTCAACTTACGAGCAGTACTTC. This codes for CASSLGPRGAGSTYEQYF.

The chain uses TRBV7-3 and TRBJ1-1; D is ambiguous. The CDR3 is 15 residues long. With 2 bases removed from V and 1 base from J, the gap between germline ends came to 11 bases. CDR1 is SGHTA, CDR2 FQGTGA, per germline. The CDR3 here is CASSLWVKGNTEAFF. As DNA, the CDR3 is TGTGCCAGCAGCTTATGGGTCAAGGGGAACACTGAAGCTTTCTTT.

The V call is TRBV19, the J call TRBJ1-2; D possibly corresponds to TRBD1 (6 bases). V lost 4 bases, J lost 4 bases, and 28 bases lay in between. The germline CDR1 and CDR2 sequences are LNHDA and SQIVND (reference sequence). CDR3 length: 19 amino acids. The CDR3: CASSTIQGRRASMLYGYTF. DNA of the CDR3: TGTGCCAGTAGTACAATACAGGGCCGGAGGGCCTCTATGCTCTATGGCTACACCTTC.

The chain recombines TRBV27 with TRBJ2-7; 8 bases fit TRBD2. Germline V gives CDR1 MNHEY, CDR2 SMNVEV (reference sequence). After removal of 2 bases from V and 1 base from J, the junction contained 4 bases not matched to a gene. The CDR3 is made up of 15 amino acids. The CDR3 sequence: CASSLGLAASYEQYF. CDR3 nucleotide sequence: TGTGCCAGCAGTTTAGGACTAGCTGCTTCCTACGAGCAGTACTTC.

The CDR3 DNA is TGTGCCAGCAGCCGGGACAGGGGCCAAGAGACCCAGTACTTC. Its protein product is CASSRDRGQETQYF. The chain joins TRBV28 to TRBJ2-5; 10 nucleotides agree with TRBD1. The V and J ends lost 6 bases and 1 base, in that order; junction bases with no gene match: 2. The CDR3 covers 14 residues. Germline assignment: CDR1 MDHEN and CDR2 SYDVKM. Drawing the rest from reference TRBV28 and TRBJ2-5, the complete variable domain is DVKVTQSSRYLVKRTGEKVFLECVQDMDHENMFWYRQDPGLGLRLIYFSYDVKMKEKGDIPEGYSVSREKKERFSLILESASTNQTSMYLCASSRDRGQETQYFGPGTRLLVL.

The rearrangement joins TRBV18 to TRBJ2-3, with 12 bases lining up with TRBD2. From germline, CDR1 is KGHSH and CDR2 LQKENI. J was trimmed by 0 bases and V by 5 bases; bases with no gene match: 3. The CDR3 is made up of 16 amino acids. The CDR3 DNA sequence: TGTGCCAGCTCATCCCTAGCGGGAGGGAGCACAGATACGCAGTATTTT. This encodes CASSSLAGGSTDTQYF.

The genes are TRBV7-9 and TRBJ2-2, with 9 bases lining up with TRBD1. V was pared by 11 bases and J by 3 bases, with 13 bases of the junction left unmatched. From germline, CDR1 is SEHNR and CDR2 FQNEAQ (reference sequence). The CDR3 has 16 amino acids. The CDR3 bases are TGTGCCGTCCCCCCCGGACAGGGGTTCTACACCGGGGAGCTGTTTTTT. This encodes CAVPPGQGFYTGELFF.

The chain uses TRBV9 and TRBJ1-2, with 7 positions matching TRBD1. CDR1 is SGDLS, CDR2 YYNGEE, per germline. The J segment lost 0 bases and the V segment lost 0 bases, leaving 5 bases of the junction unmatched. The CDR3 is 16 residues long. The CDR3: CASSVGDRPPNYGYTF. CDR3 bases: TGTGCCAGCAGCGTAGGGGACAGACCACCTAACTATGGCTACACCTTC.

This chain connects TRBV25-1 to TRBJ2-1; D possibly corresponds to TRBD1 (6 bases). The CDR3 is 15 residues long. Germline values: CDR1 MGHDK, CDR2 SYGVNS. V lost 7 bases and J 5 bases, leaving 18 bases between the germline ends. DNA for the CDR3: TGTGCCAGCACGCGATCGCAGGGGTGGAACAATGAGCAGTTCTTC. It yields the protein CASTRSQGWNNEQFF.

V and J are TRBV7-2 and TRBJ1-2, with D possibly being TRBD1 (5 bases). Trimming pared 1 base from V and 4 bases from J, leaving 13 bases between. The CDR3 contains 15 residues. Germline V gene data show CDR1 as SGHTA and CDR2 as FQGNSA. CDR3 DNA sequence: TGTGCCAGCAGCTTAGGCGCGAGGGGAGGCTATGGCTACACCTTC. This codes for CASSLGARGGYGYTF.

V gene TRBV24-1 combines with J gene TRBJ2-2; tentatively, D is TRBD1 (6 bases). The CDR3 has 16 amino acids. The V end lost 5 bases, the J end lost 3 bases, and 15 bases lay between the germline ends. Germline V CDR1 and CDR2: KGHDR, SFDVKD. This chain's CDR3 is CATSGVGAVDTGELFF. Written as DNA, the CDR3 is TGTGCCACCAGTGGGGTGGGGGCTGTCGACACCGGGGAGCTGTTTTTT.

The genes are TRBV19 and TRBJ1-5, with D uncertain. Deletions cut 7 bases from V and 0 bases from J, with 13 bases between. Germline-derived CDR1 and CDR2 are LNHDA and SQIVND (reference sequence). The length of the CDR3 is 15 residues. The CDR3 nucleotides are TGTGCCAGTACCCCACAGATTCATAGCAATCAGCCCCAGCATTTT. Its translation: CASTPQIHSNQPQHF.

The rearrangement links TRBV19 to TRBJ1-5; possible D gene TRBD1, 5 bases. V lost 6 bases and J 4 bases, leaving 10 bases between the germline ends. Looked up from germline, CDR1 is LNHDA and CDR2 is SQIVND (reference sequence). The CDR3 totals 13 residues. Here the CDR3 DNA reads TGTGCCAGTAGGCTCAACAGGAATCAGCCCCAGCATTTT. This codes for CASRLNRNQPQHF.

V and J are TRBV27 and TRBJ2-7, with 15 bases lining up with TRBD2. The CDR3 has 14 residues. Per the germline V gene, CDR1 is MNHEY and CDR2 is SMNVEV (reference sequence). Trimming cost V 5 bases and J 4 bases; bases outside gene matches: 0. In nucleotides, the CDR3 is TGTGCCAGCAGTGGGACTAGCGGGAGGTACGAGCAGTACTTC. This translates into CASSGTSGRYEQYF.

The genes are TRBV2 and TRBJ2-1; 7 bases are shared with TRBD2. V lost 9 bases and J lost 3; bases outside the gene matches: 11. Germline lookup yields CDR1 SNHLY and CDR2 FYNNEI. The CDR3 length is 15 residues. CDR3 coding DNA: TGTGCCAGGGGGGGGGACGGAATCGGCTACAATGAGCAGTTCTTC. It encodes CARGGDGIGYNEQFF.

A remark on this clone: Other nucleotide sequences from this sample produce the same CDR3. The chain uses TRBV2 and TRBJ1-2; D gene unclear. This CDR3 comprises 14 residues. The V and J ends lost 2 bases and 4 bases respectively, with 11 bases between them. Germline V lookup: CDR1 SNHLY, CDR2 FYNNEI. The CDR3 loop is CASSERGASYGYTF. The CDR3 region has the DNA TGTGCCAGCAGTGAACGGGGAGCCTCCTATGGCTACACCTTC.

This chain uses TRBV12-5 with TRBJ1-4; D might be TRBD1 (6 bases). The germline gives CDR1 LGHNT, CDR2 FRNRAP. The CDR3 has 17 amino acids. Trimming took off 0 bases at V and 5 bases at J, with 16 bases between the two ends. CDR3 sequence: CASGLVSGAGENEKLFF. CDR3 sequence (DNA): TGTGCTAGTGGTTTGGTTAGCGGGGCAGGGGAAAATGAAAAACTGTTTTTT.

CDR3 in amino acids: CASSLAPQGAGNTIYF. DNA for the CDR3: TGCGCCAGCAGCTTGGCCCCACAGGGCGCCGGGAACACCATATATTTT. This sequence joins TRBV5-1 and TRBJ1-3; D is perhaps TRBD1 (6 bases). The length of the CDR3 is 16 residues. In germline, CDR1 is SGHRS, CDR2 YFSETQ. Trimming took 0 bases from V and 7 from J, leaving 17 bases between them.

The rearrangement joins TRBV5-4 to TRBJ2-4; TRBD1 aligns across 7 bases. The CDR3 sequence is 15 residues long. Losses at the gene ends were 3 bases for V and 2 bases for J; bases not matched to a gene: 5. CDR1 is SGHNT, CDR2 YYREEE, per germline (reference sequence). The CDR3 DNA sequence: TGTGCCAGCAGCTCTACACAGGGGTCCAAAAACATTCAGTACTTC. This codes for CASSSTQGSKNIQYF.

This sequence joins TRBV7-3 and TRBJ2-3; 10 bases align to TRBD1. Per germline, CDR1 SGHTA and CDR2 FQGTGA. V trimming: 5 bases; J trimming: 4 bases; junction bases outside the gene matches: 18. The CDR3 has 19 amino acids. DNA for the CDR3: TGTGCCAGCAGCCCCCCCCCGGGACAGGGGCCGAGATATGCAGATACGCAGTATTTT. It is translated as CASSPPPGQGPRYADTQYF.

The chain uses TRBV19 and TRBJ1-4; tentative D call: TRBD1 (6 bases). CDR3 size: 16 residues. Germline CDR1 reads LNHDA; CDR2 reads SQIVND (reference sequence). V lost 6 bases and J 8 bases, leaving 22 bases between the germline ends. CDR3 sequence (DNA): TGTGCCAGTAGATCACCTTCAGGGGTCAGCGGGGAAAAACTGTTTTTT. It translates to CASRSPSGVSGEKLFF.

CDR3 DNA sequence: TGTGCCAGCAGTTTTTGGGACCCGAATACCTACGAGCAGTACTTC. Its translation: CASSFWDPNTYEQYF. The chain couples TRBV28 to TRBJ2-7, with D perhaps assigned TRBD1 or TRBD2 (5 bases each). This CDR3 is built from 15 residues. The V end was cut by 3 bases, the J end by 2 bases, with 14 bases between. Germline lookup yields CDR1 MDHEN and CDR2 SYDVKM. Using reference TRBV28 and TRBJ2-7 for the parts outside the CDR3, the full variable domain is DVKVTQSSRYLVKRTGEKVFLECVQDMDHENMFWYRQDPGLGLRLIYFSYDVKMKEKGDIPEGYSVSREKKERFSLILESASTNQTSMYLCASSFWDPNTYEQYFGPGTRLTVT.